A selection of T cell receptor beta chains follows, all from one sample in a study of CD8 T cells in ankylosing spondylitis. One entry per CDR3 protein, called by TCRdb with MiXCR from the 5' RACE reads. The sample shows some 150,000 distinct CDR3 sequences, more than 40% of them seen only once. The sample was synovial fluid, either unsorted or a sorted T cell fraction (not recorded which). These receptors came from a male donor with ankylosing spondylitis. CDR3s include the opening cysteine and the closing phenylalanine or tryptophan. A D gene is named only where the DNA matches it firmly. Size tells how often a clone was seen (once, few, many) or the class of an expanded clone, and some rows leave it out.

clone_size cdr3_length j_call v_call d_call cdr3_nt cdr3_aa
. 16 TRBJ2-7 TRBV7-6 . TGTGCCAGCAGCTACTTGGTCGAGGGGGGAGCCTACGAGCAGTACTTC CASSYLVEGGAYEQYF
few 17 TRBJ2-1 TRBV5-5 . TGTGCCAGCAGCCCGGCAGTTAGAAGGGACTTATACAATGAGCAGTTCTTC CASSPAVRRDLYNEQFF
. 18 TRBJ2-1 TRBV5-1 . TGCGCCAGCAGCCCACTAACCGGGACCACCCTCTTCTACAATGAGCAGTTCTTC CASSPLTGTTLFYNEQFF
few 15 TRBJ2-2 TRBV20-1 TRBD2 TGCAGTGCTCGAAGACTAGCGGGGCGGACCGGGGAGCTGTTTTTT CSARRLAGRTGELFF
. 12 TRBJ1-1 TRBV15 . TGTGCCACCAGCAGAGAAAACTCGGCGGCTTTCTTT CATSRENSAAFF
. 15 TRBJ2-1 TRBV19 . TGTGCCAGTAATCAACGGACGGGGCTATACAATGAGCAGTTCTTC CASNQRTGLYNEQFF
few 16 TRBJ2-2 TRBV12-3/TRBV12-4 TRBD2 TGTGCCAGCAGTTTTTCCTCGGGAGGATGGGCCGGGGAGCTGTTTTTT CASSFSSGGWAGELFF
many 14 TRBJ1-1 TRBV5-6 TRBD1 TGTGCCAGCAGCCAGTGGACAGGGTGGACTGAAGCTTTCTTT CASSQWTGWTEAFF
. 15 TRBJ2-1 TRBV9 TRBD2 TGTGCCAGCACCAGATGGGAGACTAGCGCGAATGAGCAGTTCTTC CASTRWETSANEQFF
many 16 TRBJ1-1 TRBV7-2 TRBD1 TGTGCCAGCAGCGACCGCGGGACAGTAATGAACACTGAAGCTTTCTTT CASSDRGTVMNTEAFF
few 14 TRBJ2-7 TRBV7-9 TRBD2 TGTGCCAGCAGCGTTTTAGCGGGATTCTACGAGCAGTACTTC CASSVLAGFYEQYF
. 19 TRBJ2-7 TRBV13 . TGTGCCAGCAGCTTAGGCTTGGCCTTGTTTGGACAGACAAGCTACGAGCAGTACTTC CASSLGLALFGQTSYEQYF
. 14 TRBJ2-7 TRBV11-1 . TGTGCCAGCAGCTTAGGACAGACTTACTACGAGCAGTACTTC CASSLGQTYYEQYF
. 14 TRBJ1-2 TRBV4-2 . TGTGCCAGCAGCCAAGTGAGGCCCAACTATGGCTACACCTTC CASSQVRPNYGYTF
. 15 TRBJ2-7 TRBV14 TRBD2 TGTGCCAGCAGCCACCTAGCGGGAGGTGTCTACGAGCAGTACTTC CASSHLAGGVYEQYF
many 14 TRBJ2-1 TRBV2 TRBD2 TGTGCCAGCAGTGAGCTAGCGGGAGGGAATGAGCAGTTCTTC CASSELAGGNEQFF
. 19 TRBJ1-3 TRBV12-3/TRBV12-4 . TGTGCCTGCAGGATAGATGGTGGGCAGGGTGCGAGCTCTGGAAACACCATATATTTT CACRIDGGQGASSGNTIYF
few 14 TRBJ2-7 TRBV4-1 . TGCGCCAGCAGCCAAGTGAGGGGTCGCGACGAGCAGTACTTC CASSQVRGRDEQYF
. 15 TRBJ2-7 TRBV2 . TGTGCCAGCACCCTCTTGGGAAGGGGACCCTACGAGCAGTACTTC CASTLLGRGPYEQYF
. 13 TRBJ2-7 TRBV12-3/TRBV12-4 . TGTGCCAGCAGTACGCCGGGAGACTACGAGCAGTACTTC CASSTPGDYEQYF
. 14 TRBJ1-1 TRBV27 . TGTGCCAGCAGTCCGACACCAACAGCCACTGAAGCTTTCTTT CASSPTPTATEAFF
. 15 TRBJ2-7 TRBV13 TRBD1 TGTGCCAGCAGCAACCTCGGACAGGTCTCCTACGAGCAGTACTTC CASSNLGQVSYEQYF
. 16 TRBJ2-2 TRBV5-1 TRBD2 TGCGCCAGCAGCTTGCAATCTAGCGGGGTCACCGGGGAGCTGTTTTTT CASSLQSSGVTGELFF